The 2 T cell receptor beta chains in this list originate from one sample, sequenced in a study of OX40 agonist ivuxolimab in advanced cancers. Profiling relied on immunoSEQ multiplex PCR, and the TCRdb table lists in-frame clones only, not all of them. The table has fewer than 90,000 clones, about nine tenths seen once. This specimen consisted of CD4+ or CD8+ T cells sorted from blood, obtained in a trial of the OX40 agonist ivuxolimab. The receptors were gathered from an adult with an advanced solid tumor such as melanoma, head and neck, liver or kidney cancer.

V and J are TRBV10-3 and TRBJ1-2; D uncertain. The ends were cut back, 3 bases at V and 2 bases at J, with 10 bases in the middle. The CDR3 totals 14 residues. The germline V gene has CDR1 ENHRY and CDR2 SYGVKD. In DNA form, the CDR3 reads TGTGCCATCAGTGAAAGAGACCCAAACTATGGCTACACCTTC. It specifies CAISERDPNYGYTF.

The CDR3 DNA sequence: TGTGCCAGCTCGCCCGGGAGCGAGAGCTCCTACGAGCAGTACTTC. Protein: CASSPGSESSYEQYF. The V call is TRBV18, the J call TRBJ2-5; D might be TRBD2 (6 bases). The J call is uncertain, as TRBJ2-7 better fits the DNA end. The CDR3 is made up of 15 amino acids. Germline CDR1 reads KGHSH; CDR2 reads LQKENI.